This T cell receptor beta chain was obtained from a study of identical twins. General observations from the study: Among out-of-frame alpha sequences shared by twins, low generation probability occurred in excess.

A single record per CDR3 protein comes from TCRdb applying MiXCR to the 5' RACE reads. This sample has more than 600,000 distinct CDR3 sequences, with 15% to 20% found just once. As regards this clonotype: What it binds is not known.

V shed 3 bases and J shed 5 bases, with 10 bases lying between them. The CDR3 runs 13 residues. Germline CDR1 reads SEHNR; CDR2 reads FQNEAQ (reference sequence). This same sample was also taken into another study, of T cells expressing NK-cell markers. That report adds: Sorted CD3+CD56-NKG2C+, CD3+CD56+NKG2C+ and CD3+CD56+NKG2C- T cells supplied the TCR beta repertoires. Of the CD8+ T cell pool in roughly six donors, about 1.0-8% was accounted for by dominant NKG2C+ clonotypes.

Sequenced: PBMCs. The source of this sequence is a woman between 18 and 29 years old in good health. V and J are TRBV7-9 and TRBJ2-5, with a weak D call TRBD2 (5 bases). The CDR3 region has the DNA TGTGCCAGCAGCTTGTCCGACTACGAGACCCAGTACTTC. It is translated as CASSLSDYETQYF. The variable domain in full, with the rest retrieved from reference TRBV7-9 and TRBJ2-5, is DTGVSQNPRHKITKRGQNVTFRCDPISEHNRLYWYRQTLGQGPEFLTYFQNEAQLEKSRLLSDRFSAERPKGSFSTLEIQRTEQGDSAMYLCASSLSDYETQYFGPGTRLLVL.